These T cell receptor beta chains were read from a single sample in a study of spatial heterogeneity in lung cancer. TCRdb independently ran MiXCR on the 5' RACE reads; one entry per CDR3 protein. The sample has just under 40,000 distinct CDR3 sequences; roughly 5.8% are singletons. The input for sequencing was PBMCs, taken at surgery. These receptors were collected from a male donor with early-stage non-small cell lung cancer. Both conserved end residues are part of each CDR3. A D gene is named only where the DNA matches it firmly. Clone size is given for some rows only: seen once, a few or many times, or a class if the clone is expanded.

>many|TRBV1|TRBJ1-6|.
TGCACCAGCAGCCAATTCGACAGGCCCCTTCACTTT
CTSSQFDRPLHF
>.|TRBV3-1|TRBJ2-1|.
TGTGCCCGGGGGGCGGGGAATGTCGGTGAGCAGCTCTTC
CARGAGNVGEQLF
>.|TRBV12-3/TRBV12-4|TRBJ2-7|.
TGTGCCAGCAGTATTACCCCTCCCTACGAGCAGTACTTC
CASSITPPYEQYF
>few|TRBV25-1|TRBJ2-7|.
TGTGCCAGCAGTGATCATCTCCGCGAGCAGTACTTC
CASSDHLREQYF
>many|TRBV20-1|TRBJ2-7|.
TGCAGTGCTAGAGAATCCGACCGTGGGGCCTACGAGCAGTACTTC
CSARESDRGAYEQYF
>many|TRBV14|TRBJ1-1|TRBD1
TGTGCCAGCAGCCAAGTTTCAGGGGGCAGTTCAGCTTTCTTT
CASSQVSGGSSAFF
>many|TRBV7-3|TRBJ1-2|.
TGTGCCAGCAGCTTAACTCCGGGGCTGGAAGGCTACACCTTC
CASSLTPGLEGYTF
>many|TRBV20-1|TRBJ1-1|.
TGCAGTGCTACGCCGCGTGTGGTATCAACTGAAGCTTTCTTT
CSATPRVVSTEAFF
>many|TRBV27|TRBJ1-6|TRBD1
TGTGCCAGCAGTTTCTCGACAGGGTATTCACCCCTCCACTTT
CASSFSTGYSPLHF
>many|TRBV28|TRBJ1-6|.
TGTGCCAGCAGGGCCGGGGATTCACCCCTCCACTTT
CASRAGDSPLHF
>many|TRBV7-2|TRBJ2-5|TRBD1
TGTGCCAGCAGCTCTGGGACAGACCAAGAGACCCAGTACTTC
CASSSGTDQETQYF
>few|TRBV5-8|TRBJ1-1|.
TGTGCCAGCAGCCACAGAACCTCGAACACTGAAGCTTTCTTT
CASSHRTSNTEAFF
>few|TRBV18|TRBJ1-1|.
TGTGCCAGCTCACCACCGGGGGTATACACTGAAGCTTTCTTT
CASSPPGVYTEAFF
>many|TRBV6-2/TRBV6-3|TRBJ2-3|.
TGTGCCAGCAAATGGAGCGGCGTCAGCACAGATACGCAGTATTTT
CASKWSGVSTDTQYF
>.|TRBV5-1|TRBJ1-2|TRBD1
TGCGCCAGCAGCTTGACAGGGGGTTCAAACTATGGCTACACCTTC
CASSLTGGSNYGYTF
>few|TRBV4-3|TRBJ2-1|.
TGCGCCAGCAGCCAAGATGACAGTTCCTACAATGAGCAGTTCTTC
CASSQDDSSYNEQFF
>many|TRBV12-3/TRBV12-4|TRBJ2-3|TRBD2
TGTGCCAGCAGACCCAGGTCTGCTAGCGGGGCAGCAGATACGCAGTATTTT
CASRPRSASGAADTQYF
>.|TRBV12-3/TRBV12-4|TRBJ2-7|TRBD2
TGTGCCAGCAGTTTCCAGCGGGGGGGCGTGTACGAGCAGTACTTC
CASSFQRGGVYEQYF
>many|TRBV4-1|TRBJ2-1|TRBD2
TGCGCCAGCAGCCAAGAACTAGCGGGGCCCAATGAGCAGTTCTTC
CASSQELAGPNEQFF
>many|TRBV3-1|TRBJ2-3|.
TGTGCCAGCAGCCAGAGACCTTCAGATACGCAGTATTTT
CASSQRPSDTQYF
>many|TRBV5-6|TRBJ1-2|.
TGTGCCAGCAGCTACCCCGCCTTTGACGGCTACACCTTC
CASSYPAFDGYTF
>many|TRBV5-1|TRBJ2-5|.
TGCGCCAGCAGCCCCAATCAAGAGACCCAGTACTTC
CASSPNQETQYF
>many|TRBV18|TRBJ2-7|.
TGTGCCAGCTCACCAGGGGCAGGGGAGTTCGAGCAGTACTTC
CASSPGAGEFEQYF
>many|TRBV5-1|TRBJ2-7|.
TGCGCCAGCAGCCTCGAAGGGCCCCTCTCCTACGAGCAGTACTTC
CASSLEGPLSYEQYF
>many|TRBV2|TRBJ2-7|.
TGTGCCAGCGGACCGACTGGGAGCTCCTACGAGCAGTACTTC
CASGPTGSSYEQYF
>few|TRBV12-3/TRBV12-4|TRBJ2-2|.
TGTGCCAGCAGTTTAGGGGATACAACGAACACCGGGGAGCTGTTTTTT
CASSLGDTTNTGELFF
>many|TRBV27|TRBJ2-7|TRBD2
TGTGCCAGCAGTTTGTCCCCGGGGGCGACTAGCGGCTACGAGCAGTACTTC
CASSLSPGATSGYEQYF
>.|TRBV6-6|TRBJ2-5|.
TGTGCCAGCTCCGAGTCCTCCGAGACCCAGTACTTC
CASSESSETQYF
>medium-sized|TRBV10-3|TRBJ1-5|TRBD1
TGTGCCATCAGTGAGGGGACAGCTAGCAATCAGCCCCAGCATTTT
CAISEGTASNQPQHF
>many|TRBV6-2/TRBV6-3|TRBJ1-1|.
TGTGCCAGCAGGGACTCGTGGACTGAAGCTTTCTTT
CASRDSWTEAFF
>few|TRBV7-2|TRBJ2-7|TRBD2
TGTGCCAGCAGCTTAGTGGGGACTAGTGAGTACGAGCAGTACTTC
CASSLVGTSEYEQYF
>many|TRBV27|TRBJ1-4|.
TGTGCCAGCAGTTTAGTAGGGGGACCGCAGCAAAAACTGTTTTTT
CASSLVGGPQQKLFF
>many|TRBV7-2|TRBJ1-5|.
TGTGCCAGCAGCTCGAATCAGGGCTTGAGTCAGCCCCAGCATTTT
CASSSNQGLSQPQHF
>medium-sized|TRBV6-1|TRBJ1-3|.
TGTGCCAGCAGTGAAGGCAGGGTTTTAAACACCATATATTTT
CASSEGRVLNTIYF
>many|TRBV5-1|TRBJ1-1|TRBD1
TGCGCCAGCAGCGGAGGACAGGGGGCTTCGGAAGCTTTCTTT
CASSGGQGASEAFF
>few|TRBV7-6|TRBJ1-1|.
TGTGCCAGCAGCTCCAGAGGTCTAAGCGGGGCTTTCTTT
CASSSRGLSGAFF
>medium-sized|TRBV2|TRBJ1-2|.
TGTGCCAGCAGAGGCTCAGCTCTTGACTATGGCTACACCTTC
CASRGSALDYGYTF
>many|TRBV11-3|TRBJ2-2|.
TGTGCCAGCAGTCGTCTTCAGGGGTTTGCCGGGGAGCTGTTTTTT
CASSRLQGFAGELFF
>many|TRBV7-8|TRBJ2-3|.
TGTGCCAGCAGCTTAGTAAGGGTGGCAGATACGCAGTATTTT
CASSLVRVADTQYF
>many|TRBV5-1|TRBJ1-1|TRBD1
TGCGCCAGCCGGACAGGCCTTAACACTGAAGCTTTCTTT
CASRTGLNTEAFF
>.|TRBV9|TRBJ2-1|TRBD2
TGTGCCAGCAGCGTCTTTAGCGGGGGCAGCTCCTACAATGAGCAGTTCTTC
CASSVFSGGSSYNEQFF
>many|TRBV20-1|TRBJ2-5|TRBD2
TGCAGTGCTAGGAAACTAGCGGGTCCACAAGAGACCCAGTACTTC
CSARKLAGPQETQYF
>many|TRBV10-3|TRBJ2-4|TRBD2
TGTGCCATCAGTGACTCTAGCGGTCCTATTCAGTACTTC
CAISDSSGPIQYF
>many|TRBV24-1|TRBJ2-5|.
TGTGCCACCAGTGATCCCGACACGTACCAAGAGACCCAGTACTTC
CATSDPDTYQETQYF